The clone carrying this T cell receptor beta chain was recorded a few times. The antigen is not known. Trimming took 6 bases from V and 5 from J, leaving 13 bases between them. CDR3 length: 12 residues. The germline V gene encodes CDR1 DFQATT and CDR2 SNEGSKA (reference sequence). TCRdb independently ran MiXCR on the reads; one entry per CDR3 protein. The sample includes around 300,000 distinct CDR3 sequences, under 25% of them seen just once. The entry originates in a study of T cell repertoires in cytomegalovirus infection. The sequencing here drew on cultured PBMCs, taken from culture after CMV antigen stimulation. The sequence derives from a human donor in good health (CMV status not recorded). Some clones in this sample may be carry-over from other donors' samples. This sequence joins TRBV20-1 and TRBJ2-5; tentatively, D is TRBD1 (6 bases). In nucleotides, the CDR3 is TGCAGTGCAGTGGCAGGGGTGGAGACCCAGTACTTC. Translating it yields CSAVAGVETQYF.